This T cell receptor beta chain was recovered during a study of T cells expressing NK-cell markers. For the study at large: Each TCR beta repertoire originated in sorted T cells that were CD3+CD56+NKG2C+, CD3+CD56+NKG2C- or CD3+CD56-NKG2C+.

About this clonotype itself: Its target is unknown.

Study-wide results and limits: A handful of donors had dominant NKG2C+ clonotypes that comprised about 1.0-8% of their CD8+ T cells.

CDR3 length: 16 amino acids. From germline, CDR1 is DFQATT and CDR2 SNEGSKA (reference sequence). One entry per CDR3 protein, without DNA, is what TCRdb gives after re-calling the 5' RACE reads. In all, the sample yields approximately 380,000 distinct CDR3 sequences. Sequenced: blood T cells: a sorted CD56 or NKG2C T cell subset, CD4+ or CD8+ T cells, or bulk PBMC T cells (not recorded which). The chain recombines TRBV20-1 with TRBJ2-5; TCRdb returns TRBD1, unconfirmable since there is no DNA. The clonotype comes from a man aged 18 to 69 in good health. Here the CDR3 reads CSARVSGTGGRETQYF.